The 6 T cell receptor beta chains reported below all come from one sample, sequenced in a study of T cell repertoires in cytomegalovirus infection. Each CDR3 protein is one row after TCRdb ran MiXCR on the reads. The table records just under 300,000 distinct CDR3 sequences, around 9.6% of them present only once. Sequenced sample: PBMCs. These receptors were collected from a human donor in good health (CMV status not recorded). Some clones in this sample may be carry-over from other donors' samples.

V and J are TRBV20-1 and TRBJ1-2; D might be TRBD1 (6 bases). The CDR3 length is 13 residues. The germline gives CDR1 DFQATT, CDR2 SNEGSKA (reference sequence). V lost 6 bases and J 0 bases, leaving 11 bases between the germline ends. The CDR3 nucleotides are TGCAGTGCACCGGGGGGCGCTAACTATGGCTACACCTTC. Translating gives CSAPGGANYGYTF.

This clonotype was counted ten times or more. J is TRBJ1-1 and V is TRBV6-1; 7 positions agree with TRBD1. V shed 5 bases, J shed 5 bases, and the junction held 2 bases outside the gene matches. Per germline, CDR1 MNHNS and CDR2 SASEGT. This CDR3 has 12 amino acids. The CDR3 protein is CASSKQGTEAFF. CDR3 nucleotides: TGTGCCAGCAGTAAACAGGGGACTGAAGCTTTCTTT.

This rearrangement joins TRBV6-5 to TRBJ2-2; no clear D. The V end was cut by 2 bases, the J end by 2 bases, with 9 bases between. The CDR3 sequence is 15 residues long. Germline CDR1 MNHEY, CDR2 SVGAGI. The CDR3 nucleotides are TGTGCCAGCAGTTACGATGGTCTCAACACCGGGGAGCTGTTTTTT. Protein: CASSYDGLNTGELFF.

This clonotype was detected ten times or more. The rearrangement uses TRBV6-6 and TRBJ2-2; no reliable D call. Trimming removed 2 bases at V and 4 bases at J, with 5 bases between. The CDR3 is 13 amino acids. Germline CDR1 reads MNHNY; CDR2 reads SVGAGI (reference sequence). The CDR3: CASSYNPTGELFF. CDR3 nucleotide sequence: TGTGCCAGCAGTTACAACCCCACCGGGGAGCTGTTTTTT.

This clonotype occurred a few times. The chain carries TRBV3-1 and TRBJ2-7; D perhaps matches TRBD2 (6 bases). Germline CDR1 and CDR2: LGHDT and YNNKEL (reference sequence). This CDR3 is 15 amino acids long. Trimming stripped 4 bases from V and 1 base from J, with 14 bases between. Written as DNA, the CDR3 is TGTGCCAGCAGCCTTAGCGGAAACCCTTCCTACGAGCAGTACTTC. Translation: CASSLSGNPSYEQYF.

The V and J genes are TRBV29-1 and TRBJ2-7, with 10 positions matching TRBD1. Trimming removed 7 bases from V and 6 bases from J; junction bases left unmatched: 6. This CDR3 is 12 amino acids long. Per germline, CDR1 SQVTM and CDR2 ANQGSEA. This CDR3 reads CSASGTGVEQYF. The CDR3 DNA sequence: TGCAGCGCTTCCGGGACAGGGGTCGAGCAGTACTTC.